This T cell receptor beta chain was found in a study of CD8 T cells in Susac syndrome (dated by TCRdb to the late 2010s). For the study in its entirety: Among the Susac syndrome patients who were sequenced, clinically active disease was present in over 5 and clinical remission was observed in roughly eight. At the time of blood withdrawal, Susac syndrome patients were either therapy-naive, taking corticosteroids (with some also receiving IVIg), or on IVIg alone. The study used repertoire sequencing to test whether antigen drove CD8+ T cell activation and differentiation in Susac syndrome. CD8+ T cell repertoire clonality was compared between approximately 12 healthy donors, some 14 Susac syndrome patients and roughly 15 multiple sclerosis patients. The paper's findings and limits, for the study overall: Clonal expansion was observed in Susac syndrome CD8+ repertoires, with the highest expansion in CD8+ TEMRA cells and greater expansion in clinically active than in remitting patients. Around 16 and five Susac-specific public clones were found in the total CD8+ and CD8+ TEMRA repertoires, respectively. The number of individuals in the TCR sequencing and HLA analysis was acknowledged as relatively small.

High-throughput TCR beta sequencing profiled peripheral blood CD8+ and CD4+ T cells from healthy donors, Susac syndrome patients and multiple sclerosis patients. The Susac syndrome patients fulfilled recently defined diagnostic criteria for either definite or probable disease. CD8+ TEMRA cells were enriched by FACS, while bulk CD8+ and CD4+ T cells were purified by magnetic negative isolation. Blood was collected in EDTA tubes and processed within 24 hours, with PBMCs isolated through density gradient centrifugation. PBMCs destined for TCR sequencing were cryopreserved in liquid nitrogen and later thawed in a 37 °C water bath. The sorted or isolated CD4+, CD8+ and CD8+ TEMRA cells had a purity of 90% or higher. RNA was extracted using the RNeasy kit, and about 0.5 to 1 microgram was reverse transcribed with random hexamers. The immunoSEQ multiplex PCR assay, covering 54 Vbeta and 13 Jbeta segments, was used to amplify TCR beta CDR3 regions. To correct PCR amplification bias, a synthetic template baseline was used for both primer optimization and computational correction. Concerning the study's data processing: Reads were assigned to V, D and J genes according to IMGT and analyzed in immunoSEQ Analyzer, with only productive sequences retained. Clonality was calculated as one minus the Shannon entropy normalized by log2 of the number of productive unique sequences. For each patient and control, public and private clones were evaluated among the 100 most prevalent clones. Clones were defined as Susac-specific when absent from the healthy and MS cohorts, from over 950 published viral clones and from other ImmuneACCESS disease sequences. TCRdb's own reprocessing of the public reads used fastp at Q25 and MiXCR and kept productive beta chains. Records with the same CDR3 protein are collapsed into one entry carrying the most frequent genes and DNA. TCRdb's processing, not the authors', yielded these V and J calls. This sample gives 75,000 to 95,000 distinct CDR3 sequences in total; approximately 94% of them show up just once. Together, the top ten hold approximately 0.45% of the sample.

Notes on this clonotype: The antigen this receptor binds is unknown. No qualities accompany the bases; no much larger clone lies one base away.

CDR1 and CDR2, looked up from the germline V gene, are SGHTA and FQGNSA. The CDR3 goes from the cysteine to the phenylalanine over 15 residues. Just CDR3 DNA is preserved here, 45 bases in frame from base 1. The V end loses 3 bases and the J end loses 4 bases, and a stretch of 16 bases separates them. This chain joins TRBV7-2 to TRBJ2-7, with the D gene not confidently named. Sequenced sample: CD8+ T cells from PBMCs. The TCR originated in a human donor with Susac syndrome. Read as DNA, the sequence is TGTGCCAGCAGCTTTGGTGCGGAGCTAACGTACGAGCAGTACTTC. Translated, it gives CASSFGAELTYEQYF.